One sample yielded the 15 T cell receptor beta chains listed below, sequenced in a study of blood T cell repertoires in COVID-19. Clones were sequenced by immunoSEQ multiplex PCR, and TCRdb holds only the in-frame ones, with some missing. The data hold about 82,000 clones, with about 86% observed a single time. Sequencing was carried out using peripheral blood. These receptors were taken from a woman aged 55-69 years with acute or convalescent COVID-19.

V gene TRBV2 combines with J gene TRBJ2-2; the match to TRBD1 covers 9 bases. Germline assignment: CDR1 SNHLY and CDR2 FYNNEI. The CDR3 runs to 12 residues. V gave up 7 bases and J gave up 15 bases; unmatched junction bases: 9. CDR3 sequence reads: CASTLDRGEVFF. The CDR3 DNA is TGTGCCAGCACCTTGGACAGGGGAGAGGTGTTTTTT.

The chain links TRBV6-2 or TRBV6-3 to TRBJ2-5; 8 positions match TRBD2. Losses at the gene ends were 6 bases for V and 3 bases for J; bases not matched to a gene: 6. Looked up from germline, CDR1 is MNHEY and CDR2 is SVGEGT. The CDR3 length is 14 residues. CDR3: CASRPRGGEETQYF. Written as DNA, the CDR3 is TGTGCCAGCAGGCCTCGGGGGGGCGAAGAGACCCAGTACTTC.

This clone has only a few counts. The chain combines TRBV5-1 with TRBJ2-1; 10 positions agree with TRBD2. The length of the CDR3 is 16 residues. Germline assignment: CDR1 SGHRS and CDR2 YFSETQ. V was clipped by 3 bases and J by 7 bases; unmatched bases: 10. The chain's CDR3 is CASSWGTSENNNEQFF. The DNA for the CDR3 is TGCGCCAGCAGCTGGGGGACTAGCGAAAATAATAATGAGCAGTTCTTC.

The chain recombines TRBV29-1 with TRBJ2-1; 12 nucleotides align to TRBD2. From germline, CDR1 is SQVTM and CDR2 ANQGSEA. This CDR3 has 15 residues. The junction had 7 bases not matched to a gene; V was cut back by 5 bases and J by 5 bases. The CDR3 nucleotides read TGCAGCGTTCCTCCTACTAGCGGGGGGCACAATGAGCAGTTCTTC. This translates into CSVPPTSGGHNEQFF.

The rearrangement uses TRBV29-1 and TRBJ1-5, with D tentatively TRBD1 (6 bases). Trimming stripped 6 bases from V and 3 bases from J, with 12 bases between. CDR1 and CDR2 (germline): SQVTM, ANQGSEA. The CDR3 runs to 13 residues. CDR3: CSVDTGYNQPQHF. CDR3 nucleotide sequence: TGCAGCGTGGACACAGGGTACAATCAGCCCCAGCATTTT.

The chain uses TRBV11-3 and TRBJ2-7; D is undetermined. CDR1 is SGHNT, CDR2 YENEEA, per germline. V dropped 6 bases and J dropped 0 bases, with 15 bases sitting between them. The CDR3 totals 15 residues. The CDR3 DNA sequence: TGTGCCAGCAGAAGCTTGACTTCCAGCTCCTACGAGCAGTACTTC. It yields the protein CASRSLTSSSYEQYF.

The V gene is TRBV7-2, the J gene TRBJ2-1; 9 bases match TRBD2. Losses at the gene ends were 1 base for V and 10 bases for J; bases not matched to a gene: 8. The germline V gene has CDR1 SGHTA and CDR2 FQGNSA. There are 15 residues in the CDR3. CDR3 in amino acids: CASSLVQAGGVEQFF. Here the CDR3 DNA reads TGTGCCAGCAGCTTAGTCCAAGCGGGGGGAGTCGAGCAGTTCTTC.

In this sample, this clone turned up a few times. J is TRBJ2-1 and V is TRBV28; 12 bases are a match to TRBD2. V lost 5 bases, J lost 4 bases, and 3 bases stayed unmatched. The CDR3 consists of 15 residues. Germline CDR1 is MDHEN and CDR2 is SYDVKM. CDR3: CASSLAGGGYNEQFF. CDR3 in DNA: TGTGCCAGCAGTCTAGCGGGAGGGGGTTACAATGAGCAGTTCTTC.

The V and J genes are TRBV3-1 (or the pseudogene TRBV3-2) and TRBJ1-4; a weak D match, TRBD1 (6 bases). Germline V CDR1 and CDR2: LGHDT, YNNKEL (reference sequence). This CDR3 has 16 residues. Trimming cost V 2 bases and J 3 bases, with 13 bases left between them. For the CDR3, the DNA is TGTGCCAGCAGCCAATCTAGGGGGACGGCTAATGAAAAACTGTTTTTT. Translated, it gives CASSQSRGTANEKLFF.

The table lists this clone with a count of one. The same CDR3 can be traced to other DNA sequences in this sample. The V and J genes are TRBV5-1 and TRBJ2-1; D perhaps matches TRBD1 (6 bases). The CDR3 length is 14 residues. Trimming pared 0 bases from V and 3 bases from J, leaving 7 bases between. Looked up from germline, CDR1 is SGHRS and CDR2 is YFSETQ. CDR3 in DNA: TGCGCCAGCAGCTTGGGACAGGACTACAATGAGCAGTTCTTC. Translation gives CASSLGQDYNEQFF.

V gene TRBV30 combines with J gene TRBJ2-5, with D tentatively TRBD1 (5 bases). The ends were cut back, 1 base at V and 3 bases at J, with 15 bases in the middle. Germline assignment: CDR1 GTSNPN and CDR2 SVGIG (reference sequence). The CDR3 runs 15 residues. CDR3 DNA sequence: TGTGCCTGGAGTGCACCTCCTCAGGGAAAAGAGACCCAGTACTTC. Its translation is CAWSAPPQGKETQYF.

This chain uses TRBV7-9 with TRBJ2-2; no definite D call. Per the germline V gene, CDR1 is SEHNR and CDR2 is FQNEAQ (reference sequence). V gave up 10 bases and J gave up 0 bases, with 15 bases separating them. The length of the CDR3 is 15 residues. The CDR3 sequence: CAISPGSSNTGELFF. CDR3 in DNA: TGTGCCATTAGCCCCGGCAGTTCGAACACCGGGGAGCTGTTTTTT. Together with reference TRBV7-9 and TRBJ2-2, the CDR3 gives the full variable domain: DTGVSQNPRHKITKRGQNVTFRCDPISEHNRLYWYRQTLGQGPEFLTYFQNEAQLEKSRLLSDRFSAERPKGSFSTLEIQRTEQGDSAMYLCAISPGSSNTGELFFGEGSRLTVL.

This clone was counted once. This sequence joins TRBV24-1 and TRBJ1-5; no clear D. Trimming removed 3 bases at V and 7 bases at J, with 12 bases between. The CDR3 runs 14 residues. From germline, CDR1 is KGHDR and CDR2 SFDVKD. The CDR3 nucleotides are TGTGCCACCAGTGATCACCGGACTAACCAGCCCCAGCATTTT. This encodes CATSDHRTNQPQHF.

This chain uses TRBV7-2 with TRBJ1-6; tentatively, D is TRBD1 (5 bases). Deletions cut 1 base from V and 7 bases from J, with 14 bases between. The CDR3 length is 16 residues. Looked up from germline, CDR1 is SGHTA and CDR2 is FQGNSA. This CDR3 is CASSLVIAGGNSPLHF. CDR3 nucleotides: TGTGCCAGCAGCTTAGTGATTGCGGGGGGGAATTCACCCCTCCACTTT.

This sequence joins TRBV5-4 and TRBJ1-2; D is possibly TRBD1 (5 bases). In germline, CDR1 is SGHNT, CDR2 YYREEE (reference sequence). The CDR3 has 14 residues. V was shortened by 1 base and J by 4 bases, with 11 bases between the two germline ends. The CDR3 DNA sequence: TGTGCCAGCAGCTTGCAGGGTACTACCTATGGCTACACCTTC. Translation gives CASSLQGTTYGYTF.